Given below is one T cell receptor (beta chain) in context. Its antigen remains unknown. A second roughly 7 to 12 cycle PCR used barcoded and J-beta primers. A 12-random-nucleotide template-switch adaptor tagged each cDNA molecule. TCRdb reanalysed the 5' RACE reads using MiXCR and keeps one entry per CDR3 protein. Of some 670,000 distinct CDR3 sequences in the sample, roughly half were seen once. This sample is part of a study of blood T cells in healthy people across ages. General observations from the study: For the donors, CMV status was unknown and possibly confounded expanded clonotype changes. More naive CD4+ cells and higher diversity were found in long-lived than in aged donors. It was not possible, with unsorted PBMCs, to conclusively compare naive and antigen-experienced cells.

The receptor was derived from a woman older than 75 in good health. The material sequenced was blood.

The CDR3 bases are TGTGCCAGCAGCTTGGATAGCGGGAGGGCCCAGGATACGCAGTATTTT. Translated, it gives CASSLDSGRAQDTQYF. This chain connects TRBV11-2 to TRBJ2-3, with 11 bases aligning to TRBD2. CDR1 is SGHAT and CDR2 is FQNNGV in the germline V gene. V lost 3 bases to trimming and J lost 6 bases; unmatched junction nucleotides: 8. This CDR3 is built from 16 residues.